This T cell receptor (beta chain) originates from a study of blood T cells in healthy people across ages. The CDR3 is 15 amino acids. V shed 1 base and J 6 bases; nucleotides not matched to a gene: 6. Germline values: CDR1 SGHTA, CDR2 FQGNSA. This clonotype was observed at least ten times. Its specificity is unknown. Primers used in a second PCR of about 7 to 11 cycles were a sample-barcoded 5' primer and a J-beta primer mix. Each of the samples gave a minimum of 2.5 million paired-end reads that contained CDR3. TCRdb called the 5' RACE reads again in MiXCR, with one record for every CDR3 protein. The repertoire has about 930,000 distinct CDR3 sequences, almost 30% of them found once; the top ten carry roughly a tenth. Broader study findings: Diversity of TCR beta correlated strongly with naive T cell percentage.

Separately, the same data were catalogued under a study of T cells of mothers and their children. From that report: All RNA that had been extracted was used for cDNA synthesis at about 1.5 ug per 15 ul. Each child gave a few million TCR beta CDR3 reads (each mother, over 8.5 million).

The sample comprised blood. This chain uses TRBV7-2 with TRBJ2-1, with 7 bases that match TRBD2. The receptor's source is a woman aged 40 to 50 in good health. The chain's CDR3 is CASSLGVTGGNEQFF. CDR3 in DNA: TGTGCCAGCAGCTTAGGTGTAACGGGGGGCAATGAGCAGTTCTTC.